This T cell receptor beta chain was retrieved from a study of T cells after yellow fever vaccination. Trimming removed 5 bases from V and 3 bases from J; junction bases left unmatched: 12. Per germline, CDR1 SGHRS and CDR2 YFSETQ. The CDR3 is 17 residues long. TCRdb redid the calling of the 5' RACE reads with MiXCR, one entry per CDR3 protein. The table lists about 69,000 distinct CDR3 sequences, around 5% of them singletons. In this sample, this clonotype turned up many times. Its antigen is unknown. Findings and caveats of the study: At 95% to 98% for CD4 and about 87% for CD8, most primary-vaccination clones showed up again after the booster. The secondary response was weaker but peaked faster, day 5 versus 15. Abundant contaminating clonotypes from the bulk population could appear in FACS-sorted repertoires.

The receptor was derived from a man aged 18 to 30 who received the YFV17D yellow fever vaccine. The chain is built from TRBV5-1 and TRBJ1-4, with TRBD1 matching over 8 bases. The source material was CD4+ T cells sorted from PBMCs, sampled less than 16 days after the first yellow fever vaccination. CDR3 DNA sequence: TGCGCCAGCAGGGGGACAGGAGGCTTTGGCGCTAATGAAAAACTGTTTTTT. It is translated as CASRGTGGFGANEKLFF.